The 14 T cell receptor beta chains below come from one sample, sequenced in a study of vaccination and CD4 T cells after COVID-19. Indicated treatment: approximately 11-day PBMC culture with coronavirus spike peptide pools or control peptides (ViraFEST assay). These receptors' targets are unknown. Sequenced with the Oncomine TCR Beta short-read assay was DNA taken from cultured CD4+ T cells. Each CDR3 protein is one row after TCRdb ran MiXCR on the PCR reads. Of around 10,000 distinct CDR3 sequences listed, 29% are singletons. Material: cultured CD4+ T cells from blood. These receptors came from a human donor with COVID-19.

CDR3 in DNA: TGCAGTGCTAGGCCGCCAGGTCAGGCGGGCACCGGGGAGCTGTTTTTT. It specifies CSARPPGQAGTGELFF. The chain links TRBV20-1 to TRBJ2-2; maybe TRBD2 (5 bases). V gave up 3 bases and J gave up 4 bases, with 18 bases separating them. CDR3 length: 16 residues. Germline-derived CDR1 and CDR2 are DFQATT and SNEGSKA (reference sequence).

This clonotype was detected only a few times. The rearrangement links TRBV6-1 to TRBJ2-3; a possible D gene is TRBD2 (7 bases). The V end was cut by 6 bases, the J end by 3 bases, with 13 bases between. Germline V lookup: CDR1 MNHNS, CDR2 SASEGT. This CDR3 is built from 14 residues. For the CDR3, the DNA is TGTGCCAGCAGCCGCAAGGGGGGGACAGATACGCAGTATTTT. Encoded protein: CASSRKGGTDTQYF.

This clonotype has a handful of counts. The rearrangement uses TRBV28 and TRBJ1-1; D unclear. Germline V gives CDR1 MDHEN, CDR2 SYDVKM. This CDR3 spans 11 amino acids. With 7 bases removed from V and 8 bases from J, the gap between germline ends came to 11 bases. The CDR3 DNA follows: TGTGCCAGCAACGACCCCAGGGAAGCTTTCTTT. Residues: CASNDPREAFF.

The genes are TRBV7-2 and TRBJ1-4, with 7 bases aligning to TRBD1. CDR3 length: 17 amino acids. Unmatched junction bases numbered 11, after V lost 0 bases and J lost 7 bases. CDR1 is SGHTA and CDR2 is FQGNSA in the germline V gene. For the CDR3, the DNA is TGTGCCAGCAGCTTAGCGGGAACCGGGACAGCCATTGAAAAACTGTTTTTT. It codes for CASSLAGTGTAIEKLFF.

This clonotype was seen a handful of times. This rearrangement joins TRBV20-1 to TRBJ1-4; perhaps TRBD1 as D (5 bases). Trimming took 0 bases from V and 2 from J, leaving 10 bases between them. The CDR3 has 15 amino acids. Germline CDR1 is DFQATT and CDR2 is SNEGSKA (reference sequence). CDR3 loop: CSARDSGSTNEKLFF. The CDR3 DNA reads TGCAGTGCTAGAGATTCAGGGAGCACTAATGAAAAACTGTTTTTT.

This clonotype qualifies as medium-sized (0.01 to 0.1%). V usage is TRBV20-1 and J usage is TRBJ2-4; D possibly corresponds to TRBD1 (6 bases). The V and J ends lost 0 bases and 7 bases respectively, with 13 bases between them. Germline V gene lookup returns CDR1 DFQATT and CDR2 SNEGSKA (reference sequence). The CDR3 length is 14 residues. The chain's CDR3 is CSARDNAGANIQYF. The CDR3 coding sequence is TGCAGTGCTAGAGATAACGCAGGGGCGAACATTCAGTACTTC.

This clonotype was counted between two and nine times. The chain combines TRBV5-8 with TRBJ1-1, with TRBD1 identical over 10 bases. This CDR3 is 12 amino acids long. V gave up 9 bases and J gave up 4 bases; unmatched junction bases: 3. Per germline, CDR1 SGHTS and CDR2 YDEGEE. This chain's CDR3 is CATDRGSTEAFF. The CDR3 region has the DNA TGTGCCACGGACAGGGGGAGCACTGAAGCTTTCTTT.

The chain employs TRBV7-2 and TRBJ2-1; possible D gene TRBD2, 6 bases. CDR1 and CDR2 (germline): SGHTA, FQGNSA. V lost 8 bases and J lost 0, with 17 bases in between. This CDR3 spans 16 amino acids. The CDR3: CASGNGPGLSYNEQFF. The DNA for the CDR3 is TGTGCCAGCGGCAATGGGCCGGGACTCTCCTACAATGAGCAGTTCTTC.

The chain combines TRBV6-5 with TRBJ1-5, with D possibly matching TRBD1 (5 bases). The V gene lost 3 bases and the J gene lost 3 bases, with 12 bases spanning the gap. The germline V gene encodes CDR1 MNHEY and CDR2 SVGAGI. The CDR3 has 15 amino acids. Written as DNA, the CDR3 is TGTGCCAGCAGTTATGACCGGGGGGACAATCAGCCCCAGCATTTT. Its protein product is CASSYDRGDNQPQHF.

In this sample, this clonotype is medium-sized. J is TRBJ1-1 and V is TRBV21-1. TRBV21-1 is classified as a pseudogene. CDR3 size: 16 residues. The CDR3 DNA reads TGTGCCAGCAGCAAAGGATCCGAGGCTGTGAACACTGAAGCTTTCTTT. It specifies CASSKGSEAVNTEAFF.

The chain uses TRBV28 and TRBJ1-1; 7 bases map to TRBD1. V lost 5 bases to trimming and J lost 3 bases; unmatched junction nucleotides: 27. Germline lookup yields CDR1 MDHEN and CDR2 SYDVKM. The CDR3 is 21 amino acids. DNA for the CDR3: TGTGCCAGCAGTCTCCTCCAAGGGGGCTGGGGTGTAGTAAACGGGCACACTGAAGCTTTCTTT. Translated: CASSLLQGGWGVVNGHTEAFF.

This clonotype qualifies as medium-sized. The chain couples TRBV20-1 to TRBJ1-2; no clear D. Germline lookup yields CDR1 DFQATT and CDR2 SNEGSKA (reference sequence). The V gene lost 2 bases and the J gene lost 7 bases, with 5 bases spanning the gap. The CDR3 contains 10 residues. The CDR3 sequence is CSARQVGYTF. The DNA of the CDR3 is TGCAGTGCTAGACAAGTTGGCTACACCTTC.

This chain joins TRBV6-2 or TRBV6-3 and TRBJ2-7; D may be TRBD1 (6 bases). The V gene's germline CDR1 is MNHEY and CDR2 SVGEGT. The CDR3 length is 13 residues. V shed 6 bases and J shed 6 bases, with 15 bases lying between them. DNA of the CDR3: TGTGCCAGCAGCCCTAACAGGGCCGGCGAGCAGTACTTC. As protein: CASSPNRAGEQYF.

The table lists this clonotype with a few counts. The V and J genes are TRBV19 and TRBJ2-5, with D maybe TRBD1 (5 bases). From germline, CDR1 is LNHDA and CDR2 SQIVND (reference sequence). This CDR3 is built from 14 residues. V lost 1 base and J 4 bases, leaving 10 bases between the germline ends. The CDR3 here is CASSIGVGRETQYF. CDR3 sequence (DNA): TGTGCCAGTAGTATAGGGGTGGGGCGAGAGACCCAGTACTTC.